This is a list of T cell receptor beta chains from one sample in a study of blood T cell repertoires in COVID-19. Profiled with immunoSEQ multiplex PCR; TCRdb holds only in-frame clones, not every one. The sample contains fewer than 15,000 clones, about 88% of which appear only once. Source material: peripheral blood. Receptors originate from a human donor in a cohort sampled during active COVID-19. CDR3s include the opening cysteine and the closing phenylalanine or tryptophan. The D gene is left open where the match is weak. Clone size appears in some rows only: once, few, many, or a class for an expanded clone.

>-|-|TRBJ1-2|TRBV12-3/TRBV12-4
TGTGCCAGCAGTTTGGGGCAGGGCCTTGGCTACACCTTC
CASSLGQGLGYTF
>-|TRBD2|TRBJ2-1|TRBV4-3
TGCGCCAGCAGCCAAGACAGTCGGGGACTAGGCCATGAGCAGTTCTTC
CASSQDSRGLGHEQFF
>-|-|TRBJ2-7|TRBV5-1
TGCGCCAGCAGCTTGTATCCGGGGATCACCTACGAGCAGTACTTC
CASSLYPGITYEQYF
>once|-|TRBJ1-1|TRBV10-2
TGCGCCAGCAGTGCTAACACTGAAGCTTTCTTT
CASSANTEAFF
>-|TRBD2|TRBJ2-3|TRBV12-5
TGTGCTAGTGGTTATTTGACTAGCGGCAGCACAGATACGCAGTATTTT
CASGYLTSGSTDTQYF
>-|TRBD1|TRBJ1-2|TRBV29-1
TGCAGCGCCGAAAAGACAGGGGGAGGCTATGGCTACACCTTC
CSAEKTGGGYGYTF
>-|TRBD1|TRBJ2-3|TRBV7-2
TGTGCCAGCAGCTTAGGTGGACAGGCTAGCACAGATACGCAGTATTTT
CASSLGGQASTDTQYF
>-|TRBD2|TRBJ2-5|TRBV6-6
TGTGCCAGCAGTCAGGGACTAGCGGGGGATAAGGGGGAGACCCAGTACTTC
CASSQGLAGDKGETQYF
>-|TRBD1|TRBJ1-5|TRBV24-1
TGTGCCACCAGTGATTTGCAGGAGCAGGGGGGCAATCAGCCCCAGCATTTT
CATSDLQEQGGNQPQHF
>-|TRBD2|TRBJ2-2|TRBV3-1/TRBV3-2
TGTGCCAGCACCCAGGCCAGGGACTACAACACCGGGGAGCTGTTTTTT
CASTQARDYNTGELFF
>-|TRBD1|TRBJ1-1|TRBV19
TGTGCCAGTAGTCCCCGCCCGGGACAGAGTTTTCCCTCCACTGAAGCTTTCTTT
CASSPRPGQSFPSTEAFF
>-|TRBD2|TRBJ2-3|TRBV7-6
TGTGCCAGCACCCCGGGCGGGAGCCGGAACACAGATACGCAGTATTTT
CASTPGGSRNTDTQYF
>-|TRBD1|TRBJ1-2|TRBV10-3
TGTGCCATCAGTGAATTTGGGGGACAGGTTACGACTAACTATGGCTACACCTTC
CAISEFGGQVTTNYGYTF
>-|TRBD1|TRBJ2-5|TRBV7-2
TGTGCCAGCAGCCCTAAACGGACAGGGTACCAAGAGACCCAGTACTTC
CASSPKRTGYQETQYF
>-|-|TRBJ1-1|TRBV5-6
TGTGCCAGCAGCTTGGACTGGAACACTGAAGCTTTCTTT
CASSLDWNTEAFF
>-|-|TRBJ2-7|TRBV7-2
TGTGCCAGCAGCTTAGGCGGGACGGGCTCCTACGAGCAGTACTTC
CASSLGGTGSYEQYF
>medium-sized|TRBD1|TRBJ2-5|TRBV7-9
TGTGCCAGCAGCCAATCCGGGACAGGGTACCAAGAGACCCAGTACTTC
CASSQSGTGYQETQYF
>-|-|TRBJ2-3|TRBV15
TGTGCCACCAGCTCAGACACTGGGGCTGATAGAGATACGCAGTATTTT
CATSSDTGADRDTQYF
>-|-|TRBJ2-2|TRBV5-6
TGTGCCAGCAGCCCCTGGCCCGGGGAGCTGTTTTTT
CASSPWPGELFF
>-|TRBD2|TRBJ2-7|TRBV4-3
TGCGCCAGCAGCACAACTAGCGGGAACCAGCAGTACTTC
CASSTTSGNQQYF
>-|-|TRBJ2-1|TRBV19
TGTGCCAGTAGTCTAGCGACAGGGTTATTTGGGAATGAGCAGTTCTTC
CASSLATGLFGNEQFF
>-|TRBD2|TRBJ2-2|TRBV29-1
TGCAGCGCCACCCCGAGTGAGCGGGGGGGCTGGGACGGGGAGCTGTTTTTT
CSATPSERGGWDGELFF
>-|TRBD1|TRBJ1-2|TRBV5-1
TGCGCCAGCAGCCCTAGGACAGGGGGACATGGCTACACCTTC
CASSPRTGGHGYTF
>-|-|TRBJ2-4|TRBV9
TGTGCCAGCAGTTTGGACTTAGCCAAAAACATTCAGTACTTC
CASSLDLAKNIQYF
>few|TRBD1|TRBJ2-3|TRBV5-1
TGCGCCAGCAGTCCTCTCCCTTATGGGACAGGGGGGGACTATACGCAGTATTTT
CASSPLPYGTGGDYTQYF
>-|-|TRBJ2-5|TRBV6-6
TGTGCCAGCAGTTACTCGGGAAGACAGAAAGAGACCCAGTACTTC
CASSYSGRQKETQYF
>-|-|TRBJ1-2|TRBV18
TGTGCCAGCTCAGCAGGGCTTGGCTACACCTTC
CASSAGLGYTF
>-|TRBD1|TRBJ1-5|TRBV7-9
TGTGCCAGCAGCTTAGGGCTCGGGACAGGGGGCAATCAGCCCCAGCATTTT
CASSLGLGTGGNQPQHF
>-|-|TRBJ1-2|TRBV12-5
TGTGCTAGTGGTTTGGTTGATGGGCAAGCGGGTCTATACTTC
CASGLVDGQAGLYF
>-|-|TRBJ2-3|TRBV2
TGTGCCAGCAGCCAGGGCACAGATACGCAGTATTTT
CASSQGTDTQYF
>few|TRBD2|TRBJ2-7|TRBV27
TGTGCCAGCAGTTTAGGCGGGAGAATGCTCAAGCAGTACTTC
CASSLGGRMLKQYF
>few|-|TRBJ1-5|TRBV29-1
TGCAGCCAAACGTCGGGTGGCAATCAGCCCCAGCATTTT
CSQTSGGNQPQHF
>-|TRBD2|TRBJ2-5|TRBV6-2/TRBV6-3
TGTGCCAGCAGTCCCCTAGCGGACACACAAGAGACCCAGTACTTC
CASSPLADTQETQYF
>-|TRBD1|TRBJ1-3|TRBV11-2
TGTGCCAGCAGCCTCAGGGGGCGCAAACGGGGAAACACCATATATTTT
CASSLRGRKRGNTIYF
>-|-|TRBJ1-6|TRBV6-5
TGTGCCAGCAGTTCGGAGGGTGAGTTCTCACCCCTCCACTTT
CASSSEGEFSPLHF
>-|-|TRBJ1-3|TRBV4-3
TGCGCCAGCAGCCAAACGGGAGCCGGGGAAAACACCATATATTTT
CASSQTGAGENTIYF
>-|TRBD1|TRBJ2-5|TRBV6-5
TGTGCCAGCAGTTTTTCCGGGACAGAGCAAGAGACCCAGTACTTC
CASSFSGTEQETQYF
>-|TRBD2|TRBJ2-3|TRBV19
TGTGCCAGTAGTATAGAGCCTAGCGGGGTAGATACGCAGTATTTT
CASSIEPSGVDTQYF